These 13 T cell receptor beta chains were sequenced from one sample in a study of identical twins. TCRdb redid the calling of the 5' RACE reads with MiXCR, one entry per CDR3 protein. The table lists hundreds of thousands of distinct CDR3 sequences, 9% to 15% of them singletons, with around 1.6% in the top ten. In addition, the sample was reused for a study of yellow fever vaccine responses in identical twins.

Input material: PBMCs. The receptor source for this set is a woman younger than 35 in good health.

This clonotype has ten or more counts. This rearrangement joins TRBV29-1 to TRBJ2-2; TRBD1 matches 7 bases. Germline V gene data show CDR1 as SQVTM and CDR2 as ANQGSEA. This CDR3 has 16 amino acids. J was trimmed by 4 bases and V by 6 bases; bases with no gene match: 14. The CDR3 region is CSVAGTTGILTGELFF. The DNA for the CDR3 is TGCAGCGTGGCAGGAACGACAGGGATACTCACCGGGGAGCTGTTTTTT.

This clonotype was seen repeatedly, ten times or more. The chain combines TRBV24-1 with TRBJ1-5; D call uncertain. Germline lookup yields CDR1 KGHDR and CDR2 SFDVKD. V was pared by 4 bases and J by 7 bases, with 13 bases between. CDR3 length equals 14 residues. CDR3 amino acids: CATSDSPVTQPQHF. CDR3 sequence (DNA): TGTGCCACCAGTGACAGTCCAGTAACCCAGCCCCAGCATTTT.

With respect to this clonotype: A much larger clone differs by one base, so this may be a read error. V is TRBV6-5 and J is TRBJ2-2, with unresolved D. CDR1 is MNHEY, CDR2 SVGAGI, per germline. V was pared by 6 bases and J by 0 bases, with 5 bases between. The CDR3 consists of 13 residues. CDR3 residues: CASSHSNTGELFF. The CDR3 bases are TGTGCCAGCAGCCACTCGAACACCGGGGAGCTGTTTTTT.

Details on this clonotype: A read error may account for a junction end that differs from germline. The chain employs TRBV12-3 or TRBV12-4 and TRBJ2-1; the match to TRBD2 covers 11 bases. This CDR3 is 17 amino acids long. The CDR3 sequence is CSSSQILSGRGDNEQFF. The CDR3 DNA reads as TGTTCCAGCAGTCAAATCCTTAGCGGGAGGGGAGACAATGAGCAGTTCTTC.

This clonotype appeared many times. The chain recombines TRBV7-3 with TRBJ2-3; perhaps TRBD2 as D (5 bases). The length of the CDR3 is 15 residues. Trimming removed 0 bases at V and 2 bases at J, with 9 bases between. Germline CDR1 reads SGHTA; CDR2 reads FQGTGA. This CDR3 is CASSLTSEFTDTQYF. The CDR3, as DNA: TGTGCCAGCAGCTTAACTAGCGAATTCACAGATACGCAGTATTTT.

This clonotype was detected only a few times. The V and J genes are TRBV4-2 and TRBJ1-2; TRBD1 aligns across 8 bases. From germline, CDR1 is LGHNA and CDR2 YNFKEQ. This CDR3 region has 13 residues. The trim removed 4 bases at V and 5 bases at J, leaving 3 bases unmatched. The CDR3 bases are TGTGCCAGCAGCCCGGACAGGGAGTATGGCTACACCTTC. Protein: CASSPDREYGYTF.

This clonotype was counted many times. The rearrangement uses TRBV5-1 and TRBJ1-2; D is unresolved. This CDR3 has 13 amino acids. V dropped 4 bases and J dropped 3 bases, with 10 bases sitting between them. Germline-derived CDR1 and CDR2 are SGHRS and YFSETQ. The DNA of the CDR3 is TGCGCCAGCAGCCAGGACGTATACTATGGCTACACCTTC. This encodes CASSQDVYYGYTF.

This clonotype was counted between two and nine times. The CDR3 loop reads CASSPATGTGVNEQYF. CDR3 DNA sequence: TGCGCCAGCAGCCCCGCCACCGGGACAGGGGTGAACGAGCAGTACTTC. The chain is built from TRBV4-1 and TRBJ2-7; TRBD1 aligns across 10 bases. Germline loops: CDR1 MGHRA, CDR2 YSYEKL. The J segment lost 5 bases and the V segment lost 4 bases, leaving 11 bases of the junction unmatched. The CDR3 is made up of 16 amino acids.

This clonotype was found many times. The chain employs TRBV12-3 or TRBV12-4 and TRBJ1-2, with D maybe TRBD1 (5 bases). Trimming cost V 6 bases and J 3 bases, with 11 bases left between them. The CDR3 loop spans 13 amino acids. The CDR3 nucleotides are TGTGCCAGCAGCCTGACAGCACACTATGGCTACACCTTC. This codes for CASSLTAHYGYTF.

About this clonotype itself: A much larger clone sits a single nucleotide away, making a read error possible. The rearrangement links TRBV6-4 to TRBJ2-1; a weak D match, TRBD2 (5 bases). Germline lookup yields CDR1 MRHNA and CDR2 SNTAGT. Trimming cost V 0 bases and J 6 bases, with 6 bases left between them. The CDR3 covers 13 residues. DNA of the CDR3: TGTGCCAGCAGTGACTCAACTAGCAATGAGCAGTTCTTC. Amino acid sequence: CASSDSTSNEQFF.

This chain links TRBV6-1 with TRBJ2-1; 9 positions match TRBD1. J gave up 1 base and V 5 bases, and 6 bases lay outside the gene matches. CDR1 MNHNS and CDR2 SASEGT come from the germline V gene. The CDR3 sequence is 16 residues long. The CDR3 DNA is TGTGCCAGCAGTCGACGGGACAGGGTGTCCTACAATGAGCAGTTCTTC. This gives the protein CASSRRDRVSYNEQFF.

V usage is TRBV29-1 and J usage is TRBJ2-1; D remains ambiguous. The CDR3 extends over 13 amino acids. The germline V gene has CDR1 SQVTM and CDR2 ANQGSEA. Trimming took 4 bases from V and 4 from J, leaving 11 bases between them. The CDR3 nucleotides are TGCAGCGTTGTCCAGGCTCTATACAATGAGCAGTTCTTC. This translates into CSVVQALYNEQFF.

This clonotype was detected only a few times. This chain connects TRBV2 to TRBJ2-4; weak D call: TRBD2 (5 bases). The V end lost 5 bases, the J end lost 3 bases, and 14 bases lay between the germline ends. Germline assignment: CDR1 SNHLY and CDR2 FYNNEI. The CDR3 totals 15 residues. CDR3 sequence (DNA): TGTGCCAGCAGTCCAACGAGGGCTAGCAAAAACATTCAGTACTTC. Residues: CASSPTRASKNIQYF.